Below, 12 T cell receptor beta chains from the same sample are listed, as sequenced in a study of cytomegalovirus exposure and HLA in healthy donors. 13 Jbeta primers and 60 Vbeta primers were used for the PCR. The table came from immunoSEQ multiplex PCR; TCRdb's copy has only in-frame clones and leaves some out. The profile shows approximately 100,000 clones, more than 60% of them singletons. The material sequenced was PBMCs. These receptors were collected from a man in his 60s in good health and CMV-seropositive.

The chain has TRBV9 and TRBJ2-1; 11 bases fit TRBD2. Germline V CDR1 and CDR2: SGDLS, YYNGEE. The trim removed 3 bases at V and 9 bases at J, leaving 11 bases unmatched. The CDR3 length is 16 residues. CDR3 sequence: CASSGGLAGGFGEQFF. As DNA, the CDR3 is TGTGCCAGCAGCGGGGGCCTAGCGGGGGGTTTTGGTGAGCAGTTCTTC.

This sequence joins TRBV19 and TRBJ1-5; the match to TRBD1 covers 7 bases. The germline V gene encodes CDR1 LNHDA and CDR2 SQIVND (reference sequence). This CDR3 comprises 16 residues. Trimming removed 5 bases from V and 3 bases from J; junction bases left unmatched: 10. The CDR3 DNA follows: TGTGCCAGTAGTGCCGAGGGGGCGAGAGTCAATCAGCCCCAGCATTTT. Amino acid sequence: CASSAEGARVNQPQHF.

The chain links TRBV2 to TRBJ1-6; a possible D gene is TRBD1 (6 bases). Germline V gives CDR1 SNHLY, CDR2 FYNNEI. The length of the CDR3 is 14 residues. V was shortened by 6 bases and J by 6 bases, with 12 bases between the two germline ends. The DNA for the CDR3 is TGTGCCAGCAGACCACAGGGTTCTAATTCACCCCTCCACTTT. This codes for CASRPQGSNSPLHF.

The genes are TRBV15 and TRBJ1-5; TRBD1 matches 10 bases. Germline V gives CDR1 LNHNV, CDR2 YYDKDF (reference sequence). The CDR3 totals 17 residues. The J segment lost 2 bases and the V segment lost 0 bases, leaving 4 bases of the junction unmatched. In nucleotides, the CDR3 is TGTGCCACCAGCAGAGATTATGGGACAGGGGGCAATCAGCCCCAGCATTTT. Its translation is CATSRDYGTGGNQPQHF. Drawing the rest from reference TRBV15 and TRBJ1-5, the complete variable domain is DAMVIQNPRYQVTQFGKPVTLSCSQTLNHNVMYWYQQKSSQAPKLLFHYYDKDFNNEADTPDNFQSRRPNTSFCFLDIRSPGLGDTAMYLCATSRDYGTGGNQPQHFGDGTRLSIL.

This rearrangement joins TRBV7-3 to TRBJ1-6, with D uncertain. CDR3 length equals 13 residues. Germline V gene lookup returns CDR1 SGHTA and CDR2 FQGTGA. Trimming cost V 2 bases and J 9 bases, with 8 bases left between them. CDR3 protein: CASSLDPGSPLHF. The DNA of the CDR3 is TGTGCCAGCAGCTTAGATCCAGGTTCACCCCTCCACTTT.

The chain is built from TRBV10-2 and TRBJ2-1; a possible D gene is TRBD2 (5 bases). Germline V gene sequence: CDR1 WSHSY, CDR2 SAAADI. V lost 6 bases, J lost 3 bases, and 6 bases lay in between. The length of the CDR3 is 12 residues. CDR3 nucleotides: TGCGCCAGCAGAACTAGCTACAATGAGCAGTTCTTC. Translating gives CASRTSYNEQFF.

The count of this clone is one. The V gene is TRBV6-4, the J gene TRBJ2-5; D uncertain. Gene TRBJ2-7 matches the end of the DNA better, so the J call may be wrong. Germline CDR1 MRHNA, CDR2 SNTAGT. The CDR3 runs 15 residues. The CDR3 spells CASSPSALSSYEQYF. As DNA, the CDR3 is TGTGCCAGCAGTCCAAGCGCTTTAAGCTCCTACGAGCAGTACTTC.

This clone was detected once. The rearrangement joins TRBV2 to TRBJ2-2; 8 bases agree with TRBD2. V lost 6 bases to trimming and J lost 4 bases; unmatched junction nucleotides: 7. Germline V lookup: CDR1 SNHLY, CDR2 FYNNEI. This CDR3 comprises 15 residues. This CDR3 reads CASRASGSFTGELFF. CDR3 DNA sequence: TGTGCCAGCAGGGCTAGCGGGTCTTTCACCGGGGAGCTGTTTTTT.

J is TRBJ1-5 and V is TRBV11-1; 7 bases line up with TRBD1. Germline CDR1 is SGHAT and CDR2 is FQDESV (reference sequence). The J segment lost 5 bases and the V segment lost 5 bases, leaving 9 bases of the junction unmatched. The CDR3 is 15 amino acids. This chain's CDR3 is CASSPGTARDQPQHF. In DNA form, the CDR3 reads TGTGCCAGCAGCCCTGGGACAGCCAGGGATCAGCCCCAGCATTTT.

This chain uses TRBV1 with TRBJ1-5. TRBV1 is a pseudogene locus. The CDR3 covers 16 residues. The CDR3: CTSRPRGTEGNQPQHF. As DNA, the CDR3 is TGCACCAGCAGACCTCGGGGGACCGAGGGCAATCAGCCCCAGCATTTT.

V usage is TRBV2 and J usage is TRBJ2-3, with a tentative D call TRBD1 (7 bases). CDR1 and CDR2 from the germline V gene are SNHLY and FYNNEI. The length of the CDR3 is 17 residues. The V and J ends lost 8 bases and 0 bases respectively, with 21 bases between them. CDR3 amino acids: CASVNVEGGQSTDTQYF. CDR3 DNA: TGTGCCAGCGTAAATGTGGAGGGGGGACAGAGCACAGATACGCAGTATTTT. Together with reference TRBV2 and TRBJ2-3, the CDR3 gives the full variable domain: EPEVTQTPSHQVTQMGQEVILRCVPISNHLYFYWYRQILGQKVEFLVSFYNNEISEKSEIFDDQFSVERPDGSNFTLKIRSTKLEDSAMYFCASVNVEGGQSTDTQYFGPGTRLTVL.

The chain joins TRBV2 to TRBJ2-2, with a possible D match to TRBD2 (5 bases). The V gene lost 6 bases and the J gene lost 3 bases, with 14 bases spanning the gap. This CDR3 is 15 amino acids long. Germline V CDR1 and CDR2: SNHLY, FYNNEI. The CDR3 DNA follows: TGTGCCAGCAGCCGGGAAAGGGTGGACACCGGGGAGCTGTTTTTT. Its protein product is CASSRERVDTGELFF.